This paragraph covers one T cell receptor (beta chain) sequence. The source of the sample is a study of control samples from healthy donors and cancer patients. The CDR3 totals 15 residues. The germline gives CDR1 SEHNR, CDR2 FQNEAQ (reference sequence). The V gene lost 5 bases and the J gene lost 1 base, with 11 bases spanning the gap. Assay: immunoSEQ multiplex PCR; the TCRdb copy retains only in-frame clones and omits some. Of over 85,000 clones in the sample, 92% are singletons; the top ten hold 2% to 3%. The specimen was blood. This receptor was identified in a woman under 30 in good health. This chain connects TRBV7-9 to TRBJ2-2; unclear D gene. The CDR3 DNA sequence: TGTGCCAGCAGCCCCGCGATAATGAACACCGGGGAGCTGTTTTTT. Its translation: CASSPAIMNTGELFF.